Below, 18 T cell receptor beta chains from the same sample are listed, as sequenced in a study of blood T cells in healthy people across ages. It was with a sample-barcoded 5' primer and a J-beta primer mix that a second PCR of roughly 7 to 12 cycles was run. MiXCR, run by TCRdb on the 5' RACE reads, gives a single entry per CDR3 protein. This repertoire shows around 700,000 distinct CDR3 sequences, 25% found once; its top ten account for 9.4%. The sample also formed part of further work on T cells of mothers and their children.

The sample taken for sequencing was blood. The receptors derive from a boy aged 10-17 years in good health.

V and J are TRBV27 and TRBJ2-1; 8 bases agree with TRBD2. V lost 4 bases, J lost 7 bases, and 6 bases stayed unmatched. The germline CDR1 and CDR2 sequences are MNHEY and SMNVEV (reference sequence). This CDR3 is built from 14 residues. In DNA form, the CDR3 reads TGTGCCAGCAGTTCCGGGGGGGGTTGGAATGAGCAGTTCTTC. It yields the protein CASSSGGGWNEQFF.

This clonotype was found a few times. The V call is TRBV7-2, the J call TRBJ2-5, with 15 nucleotides matching TRBD2. The CDR3 totals 18 residues. The junction had 8 bases not matched to a gene; V was cut back by 1 base and J by 5 bases. The V gene's germline CDR1 is SGHTA and CDR2 FQGNSA. In DNA form, the CDR3 reads TGTGCCAGCAGCTTAGGCCGGACTAGCGGGGGGGCCACGGAGACCCAGTACTTC. This codes for CASSLGRTSGGATETQYF.

This chain links TRBV20-1 with TRBJ2-7, with D perhaps TRBD1 or TRBD2 (7 bases each). Trimming shortened V by 6 bases and J by 7 bases, and 25 bases separated the two germline ends. Germline CDR1 is DFQATT and CDR2 is SNEGSKA (reference sequence). This CDR3 has 15 residues. The CDR3 DNA sequence: TGCAGTGCCGCTAGCGGAACAGGGGACGTACGAGAGCAGTACTTC. This codes for CSAASGTGDVREQYF.

V and J are TRBV4-3 and TRBJ2-3; D uncertain. The CDR3 is 17 amino acids. Germline V lookup: CDR1 LGHNA, CDR2 YSLEER. The V end was cut by 0 bases, the J end by 2 bases, with 15 bases between. The CDR3 DNA follows: TGCGCCAGCAGCCAAGATGGTTTACAGTCGAACACAGATACGCAGTATTTT. Amino acids: CASSQDGLQSNTDTQYF.

This clonotype appeared a few times. This chain joins TRBV9 and TRBJ2-7; tentative D call: TRBD2 (6 bases). Germline values: CDR1 SGDLS, CDR2 YYNGEE. Trimming took 2 bases from V and 3 from J, leaving 12 bases between them. The CDR3 loop spans 14 amino acids. CDR3 bases: TGTGCCAGCAGCGTTGGGGGGTTGGTCTACGAGCAGTACTTC. It yields the protein CASSVGGLVYEQYF. Full variable domain (remainder filled in from reference TRBV9 and TRBJ2-7): DSGVTQTPKHLITATGQRVTLRCSPRSGDLSVYWYQQSLDQGLQFLIQYYNGEERAKGNILERFSAQQFPDLHSELNLSSLELGDSALYFCASSVGGLVYEQYFGPGTRLTVT.

V is TRBV12-3 or TRBV12-4 and J is TRBJ2-1; the D gene is possibly TRBD2 (5 bases). The J call is in doubt because the DNA end fits TRBJ2-7 better. The CDR3 extends over 13 amino acids. Here the CDR3 reads CASSPRLPYEQYF. CDR3 DNA: TGTGCCAGCAGTCCTCGACTACCCTACGAGCAGTACTTC.

This chain joins TRBV12-3 or TRBV12-4 and TRBJ2-7, with D perhaps TRBD2 (6 bases). Trimming pared 2 bases from V and 7 bases from J, leaving 18 bases between. CDR3 size: 15 residues. CDR3 nucleotides: TGTGCCAGCAGTTTATCGGGGGAATCAATTTTGGAGCAGTACTTC. Residues: CASSLSGESILEQYF.

This clonotype was detected a few times. Germline and junction disagree at one end, which may indicate a read error. V is TRBV5-1 and J is TRBJ2-5; tentatively, D is TRBD1 or TRBD2 (5 bases each). Germline V gene sequence: CDR1 SGHRS, CDR2 YFSETQ. The CDR3 is 13 residues long. CDR3 loop: CASSLGGGSLRFF. CDR3 in DNA: TGCGCCAGCAGCTTGGGTGGGGGAAGTCTTCGGTTCTTC.

CDR3 protein: CASSQVSGFYGYTF. The CDR3 DNA is TGCGCCAGCAGCCAAGTTTCCGGCTTCTATGGCTACACCTTC. V gene TRBV4-3 combines with J gene TRBJ1-2; no clear D gene. The CDR3 loop spans 14 amino acids. CDR1 is LGHNA and CDR2 is YSLEER in the germline V gene. V lost 1 base to trimming and J lost 4 bases, with 10 bases between them.

The chain has TRBV30 and TRBJ1-4; a possible D gene is TRBD1 (5 bases). The germline CDR1 and CDR2 sequences are GTSNPN and SVGIG (reference sequence). The length of the CDR3 is 13 residues. Trimming took off 4 bases at V and 7 bases at J, with 13 bases between the two ends. The CDR3 region is CAWTLGRGEKLFF. In nucleotides, the CDR3 is TGTGCCTGGACCCTAGGGAGGGGTGAAAAACTGTTTTTT.

The chain couples TRBV29-1 to TRBJ1-2; D gene ambiguous. Germline CDR1 reads SQVTM; CDR2 reads ANQGSEA. CDR3 length: 13 amino acids. The V gene lost 2 bases and the J gene lost 6 bases, with 13 bases spanning the gap. This CDR3 reads CSVELPTGHGYTF. The CDR3 DNA reads TGCAGCGTTGAACTGCCGACGGGCCATGGCTACACCTTC.

CDR3 nucleotide sequence: TGCAGTGCCAATCAGTTCCGGAGCTCCTATAATTCACCCCTCCACTTT. Translated: CSANQFRSSYNSPLHF. The J gene is TRBJ1-6, the V gene TRBV20-1; no clear D. V lost 6 bases and J 0 bases, leaving 15 bases between the germline ends. The CDR3 is 16 residues long. Germline assignment: CDR1 DFQATT and CDR2 SNEGSKA (reference sequence).

This chain uses TRBV29-1 with TRBJ2-5; D gene ambiguous. Deletions cut 6 bases from V and 5 bases from J, with 13 bases between. Germline V CDR1 and CDR2: SQVTM, ANQGSEA. The CDR3 has 12 amino acids. The CDR3 sequence is CSVFARTETQYF. The CDR3 nucleotides are TGCAGCGTCTTTGCGCGGACGGAGACCCAGTACTTC. Looking up the rest from reference TRBV29-1 and TRBJ2-5 gives the full variable domain: SAVISQKPSRDICQRGTSLTIQCQVDSQVTMMFWYRQQPGQSLTLIATANQGSEATYESGFVIDKFPISRPNLTFSTLTVSNMSPEDSSIYLCSVFARTETQYFGPGTRLLVL.

This clonotype was detected a few times. The chain uses TRBV7-2 and TRBJ2-1; no clear D. CDR1 is SGHTA and CDR2 is FQGNSA in the germline V gene. V was cut by 3 bases and J by 6 bases, with 15 bases left in between. The CDR3 totals 15 residues. CDR3 nucleotide sequence: TGTGCCAGCAGCTTGCTTGGTGGTGCTTTCAATGAGCAGTTCTTC. Amino acids: CASSLLGGAFNEQFF.

Only a few counts were recorded for this clonotype. Written as DNA, the CDR3 is TGCGCCAGCAGCCCCATGGGAGGACTAGTCCTCCAAGAGACCCAGTACTTC. It translates to CASSPMGGLVLQETQYF. The chain recombines TRBV5-1 with TRBJ2-5, with 7 bases lining up with TRBD2. V shed 4 bases and J 1 base; nucleotides not matched to a gene: 13. This CDR3 region has 17 residues. Germline V lookup: CDR1 SGHRS, CDR2 YFSETQ. The variable domain in full, completed from reference TRBV5-1 and TRBJ2-5, reads KAGVTQTPRYLIKTRGQQVTLSCSPISGHRSVSWYQQTPGQGLQFLFEYFSETQRNKGNFPGRFSGRQFSNSRSEMNVSTLELGDSALYLCASSPMGGLVLQETQYFGPGTRLLVL.

This clonotype was found a few times. The chain uses TRBV10-2 and TRBJ2-5; 7 nucleotides line up with TRBD2. The CDR3 has 12 amino acids. Looked up from germline, CDR1 is WSHSY and CDR2 is SAAADI. After removal of 6 bases from V and 11 bases from J, the junction contained 9 bases not matched to a gene. The CDR3 DNA follows: TGCGCCAGCAGCGAATTAGGGAGGGAGCAGTACTTC. This sequence encodes CASSELGREQYF.

This clonotype was observed a few times. This chain uses TRBV21-1 with TRBJ1-1; the table assigns TRBD1, which was not confirmed against the DNA. TRBV21-1 is labeled a pseudogene. This CDR3 is built from 13 residues. In nucleotides, the CDR3 is TGTGCCAGGTTCGGGGGCCAGAACACTGAAGCTTTCTTT. Protein: CARFGGQNTEAFF.

This clonotype was counted a few times. This chain links TRBV2 with TRBJ2-4; D possibly corresponds to TRBD2 (7 bases). Germline lookup yields CDR1 SNHLY and CDR2 FYNNEI. The V gene lost 5 bases and the J gene lost 8 bases, with 22 bases spanning the gap. The CDR3 length is 16 residues. The chain's CDR3 is CASSIMGGLNLDIQYF. In DNA form, the CDR3 reads TGTGCCAGCAGTATAATGGGGGGGCTCAATTTGGACATTCAGTACTTC.